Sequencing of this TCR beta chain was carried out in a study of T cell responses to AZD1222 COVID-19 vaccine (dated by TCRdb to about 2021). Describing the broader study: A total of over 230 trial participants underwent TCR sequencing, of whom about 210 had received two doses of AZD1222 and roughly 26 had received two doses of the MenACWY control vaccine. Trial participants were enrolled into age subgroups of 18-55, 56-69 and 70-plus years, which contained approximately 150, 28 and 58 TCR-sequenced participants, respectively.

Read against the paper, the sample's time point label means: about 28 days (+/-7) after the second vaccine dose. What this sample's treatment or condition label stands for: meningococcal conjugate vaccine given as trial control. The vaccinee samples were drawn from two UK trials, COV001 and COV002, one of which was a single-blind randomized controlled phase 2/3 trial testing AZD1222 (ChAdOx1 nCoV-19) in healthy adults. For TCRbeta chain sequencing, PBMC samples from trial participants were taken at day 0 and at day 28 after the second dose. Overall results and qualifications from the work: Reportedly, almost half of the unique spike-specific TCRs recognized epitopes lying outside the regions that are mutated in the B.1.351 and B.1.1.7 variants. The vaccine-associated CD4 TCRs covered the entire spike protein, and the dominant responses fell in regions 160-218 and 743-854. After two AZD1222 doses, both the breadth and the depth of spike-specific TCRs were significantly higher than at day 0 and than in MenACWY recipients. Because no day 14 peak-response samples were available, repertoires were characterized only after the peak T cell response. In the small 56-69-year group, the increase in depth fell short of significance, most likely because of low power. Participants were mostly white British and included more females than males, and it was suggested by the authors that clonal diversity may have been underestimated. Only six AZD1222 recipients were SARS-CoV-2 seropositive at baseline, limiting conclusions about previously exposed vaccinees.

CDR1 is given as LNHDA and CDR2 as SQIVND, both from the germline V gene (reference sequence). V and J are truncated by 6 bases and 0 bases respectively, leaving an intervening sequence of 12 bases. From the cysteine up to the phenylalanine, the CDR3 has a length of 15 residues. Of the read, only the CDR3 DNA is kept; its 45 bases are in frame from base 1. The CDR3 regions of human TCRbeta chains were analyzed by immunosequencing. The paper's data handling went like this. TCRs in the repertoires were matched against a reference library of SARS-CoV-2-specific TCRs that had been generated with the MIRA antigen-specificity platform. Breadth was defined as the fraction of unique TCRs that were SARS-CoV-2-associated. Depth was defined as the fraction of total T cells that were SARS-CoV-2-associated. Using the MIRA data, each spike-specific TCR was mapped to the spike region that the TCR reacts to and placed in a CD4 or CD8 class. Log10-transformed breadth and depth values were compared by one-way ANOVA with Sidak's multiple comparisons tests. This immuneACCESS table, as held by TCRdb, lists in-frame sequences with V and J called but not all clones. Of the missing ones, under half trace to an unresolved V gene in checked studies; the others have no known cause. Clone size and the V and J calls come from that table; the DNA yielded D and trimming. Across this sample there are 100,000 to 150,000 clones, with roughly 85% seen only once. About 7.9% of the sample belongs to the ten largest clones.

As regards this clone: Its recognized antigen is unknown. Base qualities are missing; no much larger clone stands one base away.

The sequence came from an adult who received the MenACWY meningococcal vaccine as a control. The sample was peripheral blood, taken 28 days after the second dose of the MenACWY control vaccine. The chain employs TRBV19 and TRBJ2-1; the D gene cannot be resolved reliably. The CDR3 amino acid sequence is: CASRSYMSSYNEQFF. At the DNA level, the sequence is TGTGCCAGTAGATCCTACATGAGCTCCTACAATGAGCAGTTCTTC.